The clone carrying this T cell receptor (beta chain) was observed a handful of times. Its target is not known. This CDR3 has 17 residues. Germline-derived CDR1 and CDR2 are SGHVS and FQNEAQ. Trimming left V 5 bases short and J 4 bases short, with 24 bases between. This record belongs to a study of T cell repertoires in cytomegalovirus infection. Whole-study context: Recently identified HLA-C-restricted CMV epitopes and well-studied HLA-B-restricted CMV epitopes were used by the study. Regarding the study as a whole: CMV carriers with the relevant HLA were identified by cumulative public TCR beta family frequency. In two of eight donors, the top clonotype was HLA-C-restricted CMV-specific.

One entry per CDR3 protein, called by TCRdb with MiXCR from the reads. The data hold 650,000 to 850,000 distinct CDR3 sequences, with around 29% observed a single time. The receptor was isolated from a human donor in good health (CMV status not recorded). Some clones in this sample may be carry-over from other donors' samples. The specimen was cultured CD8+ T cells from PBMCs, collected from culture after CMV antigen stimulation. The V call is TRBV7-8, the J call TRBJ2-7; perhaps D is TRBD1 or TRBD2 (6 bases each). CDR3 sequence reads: CASSGRSLLSGAYEQYF. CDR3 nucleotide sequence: TGTGCCAGCAGCGGGCGATCCCTACTCTCGGGGGCATACGAGCAGTACTTC.